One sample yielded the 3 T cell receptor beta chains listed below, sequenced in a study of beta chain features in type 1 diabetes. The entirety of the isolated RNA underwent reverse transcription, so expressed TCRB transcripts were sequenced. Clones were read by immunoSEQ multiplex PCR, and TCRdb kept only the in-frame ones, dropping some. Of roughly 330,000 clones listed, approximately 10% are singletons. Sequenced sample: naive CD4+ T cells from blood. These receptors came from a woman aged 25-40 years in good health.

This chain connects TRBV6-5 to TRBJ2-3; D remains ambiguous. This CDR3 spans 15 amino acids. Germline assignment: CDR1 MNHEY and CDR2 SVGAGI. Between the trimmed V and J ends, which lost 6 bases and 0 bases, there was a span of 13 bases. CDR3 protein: CASSRRETSTDTQYF. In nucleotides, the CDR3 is TGTGCCAGCAGCCGAAGAGAGACTAGCACAGATACGCAGTATTTT.

This CDR3 reads CASSGTGTATYEQYF. CDR3 bases: TGTGCCAGCAGCGGGACCGGGACAGCGACCTACGAGCAGTACTTC. The chain combines TRBV9 with TRBJ2-7; TRBD1 agrees at 7 bases. The CDR3 spans 15 residues. V was pared by 3 bases and J by 2 bases, with 8 bases of the junction left unmatched. In germline, CDR1 is SGDLS, CDR2 YYNGEE. Filled out from reference TRBV9 and TRBJ2-7, the complete variable domain reads DSGVTQTPKHLITATGQRVTLRCSPRSGDLSVYWYQQSLDQGLQFLIQYYNGEERAKGNILERFSAQQFPDLHSELNLSSLELGDSALYFCASSGTGTATYEQYFGPGTRLTVT.

Here the CDR3 reads CASSFSNTGELFF. CDR3 nucleotides: TGTGCCAGCAGTTTTAGCAACACCGGGGAGCTGTTTTTT. The chain joins TRBV28 to TRBJ2-2; no definite D call. The CDR3 consists of 13 residues. Trimming left V 3 bases short and J 2 bases short, with 4 bases between. CDR1 is MDHEN, CDR2 SYDVKM, per germline.